This TCR beta chain originates from a study of blood T cell repertoires in COVID-19. The V end lost 3 bases, the J end lost 7 bases, and 16 bases lay between the germline ends. The CDR3 spans 16 residues. Germline values: CDR1 LGHDT, CDR2 YNNKEL (reference sequence). As handled by the study authors: How many nucleated cells were present was estimated from reference gene primer amplification. The assay was immunoSEQ multiplex PCR, and TCRdb's table has in-frame clones only and misses some. V and J calls and clone size are copied from that table; D and trimming were computed from the DNA. The sample contains 200,000 to 250,000 clones, 85% to 90% of which appear only once.

The sequenced material came from PBMCs or T cells enriched from blood (not recorded which). The chain uses TRBV3-1 (or the pseudogene TRBV3-2) and TRBJ1-6; D is possibly TRBD1 (6 bases). The TCR originated in a woman aged 25 to 39 who had recovered from COVID-19. CDR3 sequence: CASSHHGGGPNSPLHF. The CDR3 coding sequence is TGTGCCAGCAGCCACCATGGGGGGGGGCCAAATTCACCCCTCCACTTT.